This TCR beta chain comes out of a study of cytomegalovirus exposure and HLA in healthy donors. Study-level findings and limits: CMV serostatus was the sole immune exposure information available. In a later analysis, a missense DCLRE1C variant was linked to TCR beta V- and J-gene trimming.

Germline V lookup: CDR1 SGHRS, CDR2 YFSETQ. J gave up 4 bases and V 1 base, and 2 bases lay outside the gene matches. This CDR3 has 15 amino acids. PCR involved 60 Vbeta and 13 Jbeta primers. TCRdb keeps only in-frame clones here, not all; method: immunoSEQ multiplex PCR. Of fewer than 150,000 clones listed, about 61% are singletons. Concerning this clone: Its antigen remains unidentified.

The rearrangement uses TRBV5-1 and TRBJ2-1; 10 bases line up with TRBD2. Sequenced material: PBMCs. The receptor was isolated from a man younger than 35 in good health and CMV-seropositive. DNA of the CDR3: TGCGCCAGCAGCTTGAGCGGGGGGGTGTACAATGAGCAGTTCTTC. Translating gives CASSLSGGVYNEQFF.